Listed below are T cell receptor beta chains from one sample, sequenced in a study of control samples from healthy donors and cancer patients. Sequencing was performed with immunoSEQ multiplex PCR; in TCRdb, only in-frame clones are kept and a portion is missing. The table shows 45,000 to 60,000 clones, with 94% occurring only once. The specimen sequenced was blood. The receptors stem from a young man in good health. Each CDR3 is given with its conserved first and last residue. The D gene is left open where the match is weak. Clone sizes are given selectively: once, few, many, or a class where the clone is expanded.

CDR3nt: TGCGCCAGCAGCCGCCTCTCCGGGCAAAACACTGAAGCTTTCTTT; CDR3aa: CASSRLSGQNTEAFF; len: 15; abundance: few; d_gene: NA; v_gene: TRBV4-3; j_gene: TRBJ1-1
CDR3nt: TGTGCCAGCAGTTTAAGGGGACAGGGATCCTACGAGCAGTACTTC; CDR3aa: CASSLRGQGSYEQYF; len: 15; abundance: NA; d_gene: TRBD1; v_gene: TRBV6-5; j_gene: TRBJ2-7
CDR3nt: TGTGCCAGCAGCTTGAATTTCGACAGCCGCACAGATACGCAGTATTTT; CDR3aa: CASSLNFDSRTDTQYF; len: 16; abundance: NA; d_gene: NA; v_gene: TRBV5-5; j_gene: TRBJ2-3
CDR3nt: TGTGCCTGGAGGGAGCCCCCATGGAAAGGCTACACCTTC; CDR3aa: CAWREPPWKGYTF; len: 13; abundance: NA; d_gene: NA; v_gene: TRBV30; j_gene: TRBJ1-2
CDR3nt: TGTGCCACCAGGGGGGGGAATTCACCCCTCCACTTT; CDR3aa: CATRGGNSPLHF; len: 12; abundance: NA; d_gene: TRBD1; v_gene: TRBV25-1; j_gene: TRBJ1-6
CDR3nt: TGCAGCGTTGCCCCCGGGTCTGGTGAAAAACTGTTTTTT; CDR3aa: CSVAPGSGEKLFF; len: 13; abundance: NA; d_gene: NA; v_gene: TRBV29-1; j_gene: TRBJ1-4
CDR3nt: TGTGCCAGCAGTGTAGGGGGCAGAGTATACGAGCAGTACTTC; CDR3aa: CASSVGGRVYEQYF; len: 14; abundance: few; d_gene: TRBD1; v_gene: TRBV28; j_gene: TRBJ2-7
CDR3nt: TGTGCCAGCAGTTTATTCCCGCCCTCCAAGGGCGCAGATACGCAGTATTTT; CDR3aa: CASSLFPPSKGADTQYF; len: 17; abundance: NA; d_gene: NA; v_gene: TRBV28; j_gene: TRBJ2-3
CDR3nt: TGTGCCAGCAGCTCTATGCTCAAGGGCAGGTTAACTGAAGCTTTCTTT; CDR3aa: CASSSMLKGRLTEAFF; len: 16; abundance: NA; d_gene: NA; v_gene: TRBV11-2; j_gene: TRBJ1-1
CDR3nt: TGTGCCAGCAGCTTAGCCCCGACAGGTCCTAGCACAGATACGCAGTATTTT; CDR3aa: CASSLAPTGPSTDTQYF; len: 17; abundance: few; d_gene: NA; v_gene: TRBV7-9; j_gene: TRBJ2-3
CDR3nt: TGCGCCACCCTACTTAGGGACAGGGTTCTTAAGGAGCAGTACTTC; CDR3aa: CATLLRDRVLKEQYF; len: 15; abundance: NA; d_gene: TRBD1; v_gene: TRBV10-1; j_gene: TRBJ2-7
CDR3nt: TGTGCCAGTAGTCGGACTAGCGGGGGGGTCTCTCTCTACGAGCAGTACTTC; CDR3aa: CASSRTSGGVSLYEQYF; len: 17; abundance: NA; d_gene: TRBD2; v_gene: TRBV19; j_gene: TRBJ2-7
CDR3nt: TGCGCCAGCAGTTTAGGGGAAAGGGGGGACACTGAAGCTTTCTTT; CDR3aa: CASSLGERGDTEAFF; len: 15; abundance: NA; d_gene: NA; v_gene: TRBV23-1; j_gene: TRBJ1-1
CDR3nt: TGTGCCAGCAGTCTAGACAGTACTTACGAGCAGTACTTC; CDR3aa: CASSLDSTYEQYF; len: 13; abundance: NA; d_gene: NA; v_gene: TRBV6-5; j_gene: TRBJ2-7
CDR3nt: TGTGCCAGCAGCTTGACCGGGACTCTCACGAGCACAGATACGCAGTATTTT; CDR3aa: CASSLTGTLTSTDTQYF; len: 17; abundance: NA; d_gene: NA; v_gene: TRBV5-6; j_gene: TRBJ2-3